One T cell receptor (beta chain) is described in this entry. V was clipped by 4 bases and J by 4 bases, with 10 bases between them. The CDR3 length is 12 residues. CDR1 and CDR2 from the germline V gene are SQVTM and ANQGSEA. The entry originates in a study of blood T cell repertoires in COVID-19. The wider study: Acute-phase and convalescent COVID-19 samples originated in the United States, Italy and Spain.

The assay was immunoSEQ multiplex PCR, and TCRdb's table has in-frame clones only and misses some. The data contain roughly 49,000 clones, about 83% of them singletons. The chain combines TRBV29-1 with TRBJ1-1; D ambiguous. The sequence was obtained from an elderly woman with acute or convalescent COVID-19. The specimen sequenced was peripheral blood. The CDR3 DNA is TGCAGCGTTGTATTACAGACCACTGAAGCTTTCTTT. Encoded protein: CSVVLQTTEAFF.